Ten or more counts support the clone carrying this T cell receptor (beta chain). What it recognizes is unknown. These data belong to a study of T cells in Graves' hyperthyroidism and ophthalmopathy. Whole-study context: Peripheral blood was obtained at initial diagnosis, preceding any treatment. Findings of the study overall: Ophthalmopathy was model-predicted a median roughly 6.2 months pre-onset.

Germline values: CDR1 MNHEY, CDR2 SVGEGT. V lost 4 bases and J lost 4, with 15 bases in between. CDR3 length: 15 amino acids. An absence of ophthalmopathy progression within 18 months meant stable Graves' hyperthyroidism. With a duration under 2 months, the hyperthyroidism was newly diagnosed in patients aged 18 to 65. Researchers took RNA transcripts and amplified the TCR beta CDR3 regions from them. First-round RT-PCR of the TCR CDR3 relied on the HTBI primer set. MiXCR, applied by TCRdb to the multiplex PCR reads, yields one record per CDR3 protein. The repertoire consists of more than 300,000 distinct CDR3 sequences, with 14% occurring once and the leading ten covering roughly 9.6%.

The receptor was derived from a woman aged 55 to 70 with Graves' hyperthyroidism. V gene TRBV6-2 or TRBV6-3 combines with J gene TRBJ2-3, with a weak D call TRBD2 (5 bases). Sequencing input: blood. The CDR3, as DNA: TGTGCCAGCAGTTCCCGGACTGGGGTCCCAGATACGCAGTATTTT. This gives the protein CASSSRTGVPDTQYF.